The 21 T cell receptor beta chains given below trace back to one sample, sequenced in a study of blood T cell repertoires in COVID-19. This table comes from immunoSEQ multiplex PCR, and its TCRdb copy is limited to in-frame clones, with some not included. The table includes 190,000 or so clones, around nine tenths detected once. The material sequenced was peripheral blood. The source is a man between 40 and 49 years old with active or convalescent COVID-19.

The CDR3 nucleotides are TGTGCCAGCAGCGGCCCAGGGGTGGCCGGGGAGCTGTTTTTT. Amino acid sequence: CASSGPGVAGELFF. The chain has TRBV7-3 and TRBJ2-2, with D possibly TRBD1 on 6 matching bases. This CDR3 spans 14 amino acids. Germline values: CDR1 SGHTA, CDR2 FQGTGA. V was cut by 5 bases and J by 6 bases, with 13 bases left in between.

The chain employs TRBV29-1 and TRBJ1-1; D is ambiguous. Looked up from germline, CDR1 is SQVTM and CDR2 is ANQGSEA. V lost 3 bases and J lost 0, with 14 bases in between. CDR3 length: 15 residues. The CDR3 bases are TGCAGCGTTGAGGTACAGCTACTTATGAACACTGAAGCTTTCTTT. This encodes CSVEVQLLMNTEAFF. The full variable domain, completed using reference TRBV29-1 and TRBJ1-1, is SAVISQKPSRDICQRGTSLTIQCQVDSQVTMMFWYRQQPGQSLTLIATANQGSEATYESGFVIDKFPISRPNLTFSTLTVSNMSPEDSSIYLCSVEVQLLMNTEAFFGQGTRLTVV.

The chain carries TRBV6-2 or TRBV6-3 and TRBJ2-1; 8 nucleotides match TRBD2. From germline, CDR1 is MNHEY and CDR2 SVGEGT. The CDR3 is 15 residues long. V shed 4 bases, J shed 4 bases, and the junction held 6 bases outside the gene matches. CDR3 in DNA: TGTGCCAGCAGTTCTACACTAGCGGCTTACAATGAGCAGTTCTTC. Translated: CASSSTLAAYNEQFF.

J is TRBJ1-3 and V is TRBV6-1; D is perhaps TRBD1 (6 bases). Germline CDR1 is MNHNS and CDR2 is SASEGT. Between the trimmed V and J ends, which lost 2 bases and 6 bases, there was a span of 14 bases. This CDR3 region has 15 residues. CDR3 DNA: TGTGCCAGCAGTGAATGGGGGGGCGCCACAAACACCATATATTTT. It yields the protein CASSEWGGATNTIYF.

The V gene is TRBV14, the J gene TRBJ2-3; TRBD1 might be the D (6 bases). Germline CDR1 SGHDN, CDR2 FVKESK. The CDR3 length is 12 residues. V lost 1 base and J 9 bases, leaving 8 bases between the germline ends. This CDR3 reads CASSQAGTTQYF. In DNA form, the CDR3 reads TGTGCCAGCAGCCAAGCCGGGACAACGCAGTATTTT. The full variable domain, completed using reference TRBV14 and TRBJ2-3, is EAGVTQFPSHSVIEKGQTVTLRCDPISGHDNLYWYRRVMGKEIKFLLHFVKESKQDESGMPNNRFLAERTGGTYSTLKVQPAELEDSGVYFCASSQAGTTQYFGPGTRLTVL.

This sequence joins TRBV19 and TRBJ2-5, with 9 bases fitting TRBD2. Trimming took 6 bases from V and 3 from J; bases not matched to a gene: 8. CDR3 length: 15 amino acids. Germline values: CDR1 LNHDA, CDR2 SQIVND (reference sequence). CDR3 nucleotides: TGTGCCAGTAGCTCCGGGGCTAGCGGGGAAGAGACCCAGTACTTC. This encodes CASSSGASGEETQYF.

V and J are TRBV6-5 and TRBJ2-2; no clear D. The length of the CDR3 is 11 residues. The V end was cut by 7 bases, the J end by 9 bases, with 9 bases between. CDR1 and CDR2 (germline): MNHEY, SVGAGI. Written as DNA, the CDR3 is TGTGCCAGCAAGGAGAACAGGGAGCTGTTTTTT. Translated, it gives CASKENRELFF.

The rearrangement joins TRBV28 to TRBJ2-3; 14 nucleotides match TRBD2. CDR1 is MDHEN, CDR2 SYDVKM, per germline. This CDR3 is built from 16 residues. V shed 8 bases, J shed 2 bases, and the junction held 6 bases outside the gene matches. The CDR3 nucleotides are TGTGCCAGCCGGACTAGCGGGGGGAGATACACAGATACGCAGTATTTT. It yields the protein CASRTSGGRYTDTQYF.

For the CDR3, the DNA is TGTGCCAGCAGCACACCTCTAGCGGGGGGGATCTACAATGAGCAGTTCTTC. This sequence encodes CASSTPLAGGIYNEQFF. The chain combines TRBV5-4 with TRBJ2-1; 12 bases map to TRBD2. Germline V CDR1 and CDR2: SGHNT, YYREEE (reference sequence). CDR3 length: 17 amino acids. V was pared by 4 bases and J by 3 bases, with 8 bases of the junction left unmatched.

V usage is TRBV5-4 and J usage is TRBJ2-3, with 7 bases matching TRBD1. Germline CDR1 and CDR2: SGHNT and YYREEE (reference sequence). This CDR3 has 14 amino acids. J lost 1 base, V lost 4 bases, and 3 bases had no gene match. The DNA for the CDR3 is TGTGCCAGCAGCGCCGGACAGGGCACAGATACGCAGTATTTT. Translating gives CASSAGQGTDTQYF. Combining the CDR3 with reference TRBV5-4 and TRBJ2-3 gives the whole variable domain ETGVTQSPTHLIKTRGQQVTLRCSSQSGHNTVSWYQQALGQGPQFIFQYYREEENGRGNFPPRFSGLQFPNYSSELNVNALELDDSALYLCASSAGQGTDTQYFGPGTRLTVL.

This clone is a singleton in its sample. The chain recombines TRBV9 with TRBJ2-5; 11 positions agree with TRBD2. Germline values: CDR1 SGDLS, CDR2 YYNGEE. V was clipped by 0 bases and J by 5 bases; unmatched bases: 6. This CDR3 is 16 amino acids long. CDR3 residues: CASSVVGTSGAETQYF. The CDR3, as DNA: TGTGCCAGCAGCGTAGTGGGGACTAGCGGTGCTGAGACCCAGTACTTC.

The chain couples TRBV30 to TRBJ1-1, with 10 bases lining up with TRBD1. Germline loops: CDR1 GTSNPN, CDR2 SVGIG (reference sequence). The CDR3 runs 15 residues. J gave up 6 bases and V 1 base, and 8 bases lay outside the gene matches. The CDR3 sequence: CAWSGGQGRFAEAFF. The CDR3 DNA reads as TGTGCCTGGAGTGGGGGACAGGGGAGGTTCGCTGAAGCTTTCTTT. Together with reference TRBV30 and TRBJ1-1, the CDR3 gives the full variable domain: SQTIHQWPATLVQPVGSPLSLECTVEGTSNPNLYWYRQAAGRGLQLLFYSVGIGQISSEVPQNLSASRPQDRQFILSSKKLLLSDSGFYLCAWSGGQGRFAEAFFGQGTRLTVV.

This CDR3 reads CASSLYGEGGGNTIYF. CDR3 coding DNA: TGTGCCAGCAGTTTATACGGGGAGGGAGGAGGAAACACCATATATTTT. This chain joins TRBV28 and TRBJ1-3; D not certain. V shed 1 base and J shed 4 bases, with 14 bases lying between them. The CDR3 has 16 amino acids. Germline CDR1 is MDHEN and CDR2 is SYDVKM.

CDR3 in DNA: TGTGCCAGCAGCATTGGGACTAGCGGGGGCACAGATACGCAGTATTTT. This gives the protein CASSIGTSGGTDTQYF. The chain couples TRBV7-9 to TRBJ2-3; TRBD2 matches 13 bases. The CDR3 is 16 residues long. Per the germline V gene, CDR1 is SEHNR and CDR2 is FQNEAQ (reference sequence). V dropped 5 bases and J dropped 1; count of bases not matched to a gene: 3.

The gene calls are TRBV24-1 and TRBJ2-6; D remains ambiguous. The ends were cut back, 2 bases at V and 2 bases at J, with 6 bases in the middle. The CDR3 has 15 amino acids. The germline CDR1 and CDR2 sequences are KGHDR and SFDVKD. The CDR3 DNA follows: TGTGCCACCAGTGATTCTCCCCCTGGGGCCAACGTCCTGACTTTC. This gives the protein CATSDSPPGANVLTF.

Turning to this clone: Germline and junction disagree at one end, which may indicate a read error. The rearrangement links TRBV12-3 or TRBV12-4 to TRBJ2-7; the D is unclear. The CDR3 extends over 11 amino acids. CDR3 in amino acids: CASSSSRLLRF. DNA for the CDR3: TGTGCCAGCAGTTCCTCACGGTTGCTGCGCTTC.

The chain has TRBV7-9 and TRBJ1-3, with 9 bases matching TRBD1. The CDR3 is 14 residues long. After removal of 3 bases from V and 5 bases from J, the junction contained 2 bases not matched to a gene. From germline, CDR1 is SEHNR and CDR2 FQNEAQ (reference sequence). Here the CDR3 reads CASSFGTGRNTIYF. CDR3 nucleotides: TGTGCCAGCAGCTTTGGGACAGGGCGAAACACCATATATTTT.

CDR3 in DNA: TGTGCCATCACTGGGGAGGGCAACTCCTACGAGCAGTACTTC. Protein sequence: CAITGEGNSYEQYF. The chain couples TRBV10-3 to TRBJ2-7; 7 bases line up with TRBD2. CDR1 ENHRY and CDR2 SYGVKD come from the germline V gene. The CDR3 has 14 amino acids. V lost 7 bases, J lost 0 bases, and 6 bases stayed unmatched.

Here the CDR3 reads CASRPAGGGTYEQYF. The CDR3 DNA reads TGTGCCAGCCGTCCCGCTGGCGGGGGCACCTACGAGCAGTACTTC. The rearrangement uses TRBV13 and TRBJ2-7; TRBD2 is a possible D gene (7 bases). The CDR3 length is 15 residues. V lost 8 bases and J 2 bases, leaving 19 bases between the germline ends. Germline loops: CDR1 PRHDT, CDR2 FYEKMQ (reference sequence).

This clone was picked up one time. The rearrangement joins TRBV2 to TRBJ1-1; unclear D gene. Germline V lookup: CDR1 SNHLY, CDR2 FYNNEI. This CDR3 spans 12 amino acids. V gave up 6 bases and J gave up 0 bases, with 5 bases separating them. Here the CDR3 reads CASSLLNTEAFF. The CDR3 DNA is TGTGCCAGCAGCCTGTTGAACACTGAAGCTTTCTTT.

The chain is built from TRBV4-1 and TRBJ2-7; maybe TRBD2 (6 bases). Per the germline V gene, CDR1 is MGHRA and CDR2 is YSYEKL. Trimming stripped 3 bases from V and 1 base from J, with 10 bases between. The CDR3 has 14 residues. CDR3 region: CASSHGGQSYEQYF. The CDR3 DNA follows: TGCGCCAGCAGCCATGGAGGGCAGTCCTACGAGCAGTACTTC.